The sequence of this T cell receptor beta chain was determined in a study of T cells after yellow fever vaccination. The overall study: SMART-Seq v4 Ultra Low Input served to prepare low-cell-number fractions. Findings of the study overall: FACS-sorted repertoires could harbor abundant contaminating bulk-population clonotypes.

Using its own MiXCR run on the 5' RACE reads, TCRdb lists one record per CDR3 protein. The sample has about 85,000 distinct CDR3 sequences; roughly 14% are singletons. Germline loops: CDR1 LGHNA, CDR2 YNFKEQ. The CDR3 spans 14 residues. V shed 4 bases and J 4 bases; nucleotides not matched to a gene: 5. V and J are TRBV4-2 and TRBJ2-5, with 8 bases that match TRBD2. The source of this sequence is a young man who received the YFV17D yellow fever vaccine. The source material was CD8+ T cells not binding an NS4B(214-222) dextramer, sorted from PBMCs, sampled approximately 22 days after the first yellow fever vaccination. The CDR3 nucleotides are TGTGCCAGCAGCCCCCGGGGGGGGCCAGAGACCCAGTACTTC. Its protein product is CASSPRGGPETQYF.